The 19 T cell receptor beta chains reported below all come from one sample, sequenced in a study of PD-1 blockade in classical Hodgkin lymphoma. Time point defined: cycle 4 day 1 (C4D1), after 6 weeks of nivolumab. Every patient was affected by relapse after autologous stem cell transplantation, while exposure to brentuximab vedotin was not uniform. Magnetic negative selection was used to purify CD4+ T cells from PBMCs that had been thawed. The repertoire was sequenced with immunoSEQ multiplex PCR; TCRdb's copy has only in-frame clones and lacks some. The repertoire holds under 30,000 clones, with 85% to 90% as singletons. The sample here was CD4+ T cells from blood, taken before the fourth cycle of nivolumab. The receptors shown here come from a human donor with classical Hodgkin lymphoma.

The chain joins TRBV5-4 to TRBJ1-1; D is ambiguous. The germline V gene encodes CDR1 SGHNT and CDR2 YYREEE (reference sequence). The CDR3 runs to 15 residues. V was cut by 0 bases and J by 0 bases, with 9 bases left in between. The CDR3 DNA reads TGTGCCAGCAGCTTGGAGCTTCAGTTGAACACTGAAGCTTTCTTT. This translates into CASSLELQLNTEAFF.

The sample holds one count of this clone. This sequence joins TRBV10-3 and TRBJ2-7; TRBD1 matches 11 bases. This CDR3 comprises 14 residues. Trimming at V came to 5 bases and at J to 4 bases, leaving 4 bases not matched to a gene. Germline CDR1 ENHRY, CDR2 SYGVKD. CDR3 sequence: CAISSDRGLYEQYF. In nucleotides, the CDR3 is TGTGCCATCAGTTCGGACAGGGGGCTTTACGAGCAGTACTTC.

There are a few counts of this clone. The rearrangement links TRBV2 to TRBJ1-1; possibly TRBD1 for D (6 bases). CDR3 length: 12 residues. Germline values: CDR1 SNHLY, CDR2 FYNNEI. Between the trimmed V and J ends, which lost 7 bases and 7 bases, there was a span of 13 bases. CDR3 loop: CASKGLTGEAFF. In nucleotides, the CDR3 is TGTGCCAGCAAAGGGCTGACAGGTGAAGCTTTCTTT.

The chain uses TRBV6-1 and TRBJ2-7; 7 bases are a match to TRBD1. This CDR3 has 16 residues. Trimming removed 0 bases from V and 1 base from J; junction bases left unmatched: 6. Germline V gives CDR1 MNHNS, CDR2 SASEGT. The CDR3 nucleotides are TGTGCCAGCAGTGAAGCGCTAGGGACAGCTTCCTACGAGCAGTACTTC. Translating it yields CASSEALGTASYEQYF.

The CDR3 DNA follows: TGTGCCAGCAGCACGCTGCCGACCGCGGCCTATGAAAAACTGTTTTTT. As protein: CASSTLPTAAYEKLFF. The rearrangement links TRBV5-5 to TRBJ1-4; no reliable D call. Per germline, CDR1 SGHKS and CDR2 YYEKEE (reference sequence). The V and J ends lost 4 bases and 6 bases respectively, with 19 bases between them. The CDR3 is 16 residues long.

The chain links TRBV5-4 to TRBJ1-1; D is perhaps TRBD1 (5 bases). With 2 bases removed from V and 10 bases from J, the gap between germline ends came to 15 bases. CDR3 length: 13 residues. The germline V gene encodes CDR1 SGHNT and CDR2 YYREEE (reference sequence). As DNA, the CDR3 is TGTGCCAGCAGCTTCACGACGGGGGGGGGAGCTTTCTTT. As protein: CASSFTTGGGAFF. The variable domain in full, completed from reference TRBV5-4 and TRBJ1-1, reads ETGVTQSPTHLIKTRGQQVTLRCSSQSGHNTVSWYQQALGQGPQFIFQYYREEENGRGNFPPRFSGLQFPNYSSELNVNALELDDSALYLCASSFTTGGGAFFGQGTRLTVV.

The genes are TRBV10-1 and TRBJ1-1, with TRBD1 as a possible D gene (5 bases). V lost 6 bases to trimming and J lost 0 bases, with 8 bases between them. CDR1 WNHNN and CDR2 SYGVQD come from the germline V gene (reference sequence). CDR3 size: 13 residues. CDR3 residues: CASRGTLNTEAFF. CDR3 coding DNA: TGCGCCAGCAGGGGGACTTTGAACACTGAAGCTTTCTTT.

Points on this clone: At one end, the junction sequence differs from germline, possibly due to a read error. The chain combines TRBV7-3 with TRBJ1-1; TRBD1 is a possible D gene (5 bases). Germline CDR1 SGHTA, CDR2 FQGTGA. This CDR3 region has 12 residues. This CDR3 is CASREVPGPWGF. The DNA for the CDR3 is TGTGCCAGCAGAGAAGTCCCGGGACCCTGGGGCTTT. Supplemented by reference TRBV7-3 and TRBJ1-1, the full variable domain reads GAGVSQTPSNKVTEKGKYVELRCDPISGHTALYWYRQSLGQGPEFLIYFQGTGAADDSGLPNDRFFAVRPEGSVSTLKIQRTERGDSAVYLCASREVPGPWGFGQGTRLTVV.

CDR3 residues: CASSLGLTGELFF. The DNA for the CDR3 is TGCGCCAGCAGCTTGGGGCTCACCGGGGAGCTGTTTTTT. The chain carries TRBV5-1 and TRBJ2-2; no firm D call. Trimming stripped 0 bases from V and 4 bases from J, with 4 bases between. Per the germline V gene, CDR1 is SGHRS and CDR2 is YFSETQ. The CDR3 totals 13 residues.

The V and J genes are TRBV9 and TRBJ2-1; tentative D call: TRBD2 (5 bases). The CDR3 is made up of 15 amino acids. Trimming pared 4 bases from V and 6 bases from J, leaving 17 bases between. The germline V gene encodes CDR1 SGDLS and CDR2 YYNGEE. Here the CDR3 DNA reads TGTGCCAGCAGCAAGGACTCAACCCTAGGCAATGAGCAGTTCTTC. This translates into CASSKDSTLGNEQFF.

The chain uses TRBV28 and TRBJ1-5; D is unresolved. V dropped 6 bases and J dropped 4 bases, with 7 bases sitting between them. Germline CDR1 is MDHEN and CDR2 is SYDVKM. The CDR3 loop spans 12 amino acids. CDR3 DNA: TGTGCCAGCAGCCCTTGGAATCAGCCCCAGCATTTT. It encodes CASSPWNQPQHF.

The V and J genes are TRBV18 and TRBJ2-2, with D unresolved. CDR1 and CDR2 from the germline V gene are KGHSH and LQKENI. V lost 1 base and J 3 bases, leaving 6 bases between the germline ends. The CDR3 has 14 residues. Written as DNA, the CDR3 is TGTGCCAGCTCACCACTTAAGGACACCGGGGAGCTGTTTTTT. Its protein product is CASSPLKDTGELFF.

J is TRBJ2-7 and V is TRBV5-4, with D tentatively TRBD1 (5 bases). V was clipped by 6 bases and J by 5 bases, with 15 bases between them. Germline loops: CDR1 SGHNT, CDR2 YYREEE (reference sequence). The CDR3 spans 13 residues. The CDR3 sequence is CASTSQGRNEQYF. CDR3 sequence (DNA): TGTGCCAGCACCTCCCAGGGCCGAAACGAGCAGTACTTC. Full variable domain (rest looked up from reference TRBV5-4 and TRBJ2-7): ETGVTQSPTHLIKTRGQQVTLRCSSQSGHNTVSWYQQALGQGPQFIFQYYREEENGRGNFPPRFSGLQFPNYSSELNVNALELDDSALYLCASTSQGRNEQYFGPGTRLTVT.

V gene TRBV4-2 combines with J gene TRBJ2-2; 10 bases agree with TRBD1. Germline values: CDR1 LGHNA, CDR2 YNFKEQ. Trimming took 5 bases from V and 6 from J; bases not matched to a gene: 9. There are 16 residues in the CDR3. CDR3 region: CASSDAGTGDAGELFF. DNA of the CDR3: TGTGCCAGCAGCGACGCCGGGACAGGGGACGCCGGGGAGCTGTTTTTT.

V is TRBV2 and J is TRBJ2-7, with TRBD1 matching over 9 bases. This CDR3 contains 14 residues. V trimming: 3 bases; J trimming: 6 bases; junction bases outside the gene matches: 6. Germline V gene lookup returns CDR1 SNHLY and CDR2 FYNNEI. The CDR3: CASSEAGQGFEQYF. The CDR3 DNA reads TGTGCCAGCAGTGAGGCGGGACAGGGATTCGAGCAGTACTTC.

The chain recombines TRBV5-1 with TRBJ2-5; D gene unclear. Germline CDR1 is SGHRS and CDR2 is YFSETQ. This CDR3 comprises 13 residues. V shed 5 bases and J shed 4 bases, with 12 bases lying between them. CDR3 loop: CASSDPPPETQYF. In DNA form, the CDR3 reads TGCGCCAGCAGTGACCCCCCTCCAGAGACCCAGTACTTC.

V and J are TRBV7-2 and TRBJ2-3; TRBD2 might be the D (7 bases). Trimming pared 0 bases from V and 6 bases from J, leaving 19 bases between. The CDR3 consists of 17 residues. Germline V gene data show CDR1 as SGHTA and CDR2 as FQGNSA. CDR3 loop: CASSLAWGGRGYDTQYF. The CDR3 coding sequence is TGTGCCAGCAGCTTAGCGTGGGGTGGGAGGGGGTACGATACGCAGTATTTT.

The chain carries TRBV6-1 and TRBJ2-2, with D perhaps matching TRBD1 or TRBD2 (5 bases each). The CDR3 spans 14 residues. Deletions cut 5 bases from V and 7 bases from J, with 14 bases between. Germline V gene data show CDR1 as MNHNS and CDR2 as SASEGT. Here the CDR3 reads CASSSPGRSGELFF. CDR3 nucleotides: TGTGCCAGCAGTTCTCCGGGGCGAAGCGGGGAGCTGTTTTTT.

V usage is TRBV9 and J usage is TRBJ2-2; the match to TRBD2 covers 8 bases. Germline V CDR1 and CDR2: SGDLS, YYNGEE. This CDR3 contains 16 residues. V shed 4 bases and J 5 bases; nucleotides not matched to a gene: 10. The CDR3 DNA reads TGTGCCAGCAGCTTTCGAAGCGGGAGAAGTACCGGGGAGCTGTTTTTT. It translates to CASSFRSGRSTGELFF.